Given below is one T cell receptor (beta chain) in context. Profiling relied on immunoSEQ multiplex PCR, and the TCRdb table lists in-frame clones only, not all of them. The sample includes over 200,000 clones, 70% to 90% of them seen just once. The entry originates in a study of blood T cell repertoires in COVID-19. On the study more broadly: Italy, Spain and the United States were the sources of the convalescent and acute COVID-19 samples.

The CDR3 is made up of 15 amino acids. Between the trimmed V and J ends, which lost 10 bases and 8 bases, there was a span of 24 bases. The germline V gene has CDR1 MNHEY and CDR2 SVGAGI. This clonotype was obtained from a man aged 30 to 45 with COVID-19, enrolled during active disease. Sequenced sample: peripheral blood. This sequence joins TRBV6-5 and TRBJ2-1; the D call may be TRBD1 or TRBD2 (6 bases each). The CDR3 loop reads CATRTTGSFYYEQFF. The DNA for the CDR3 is TGTGCCACCAGGACTACAGGGTCCTTTTACTATGAGCAGTTCTTC.